What follows describes a single T cell receptor beta chain. Its cognate antigen is unknown. The data belong to a study of T-cell memory formation after mild COVID-19. The wider study: The TCR clusters were mostly specific to one donor.

General study findings and limits: Memory sampled before infection contained some responding clones, suggesting cross-reactive memory joined. Contracting CD4+ clones were located mainly in CM and EM, and CD8+ clones in EMRA.

A 5'RACE reaction primed in the constant segment made cDNA libraries of TCR alpha and TCR beta, and these carried sample barcodes and UMIs. TCRdb recomputed calls from the 5' RACE reads with MiXCR, one row per CDR3 protein. Of some 190,000 distinct CDR3 sequences in the sample, 15% to 20% were seen once. Trimming took 1 base from V and 7 from J; bases not matched to a gene: 3. The CDR3 is made up of 13 amino acids. Germline V gives CDR1 SGHAT, CDR2 FQNNGV. The chain couples TRBV11-2 to TRBJ1-2, with 7 bases fitting TRBD1. The sequenced material came from PBMCs or a T cell subset sorted from them (not recorded which). The sequence was collected from an adult woman who had mild COVID-19 (a few samples of this study predate the infection). Cell type and time point are not known. As DNA, the CDR3 is TGTGCCAGCAGCTTAGGGAACAGGGGTGGCTACACCTTC. Its translation: CASSLGNRGGYTF.